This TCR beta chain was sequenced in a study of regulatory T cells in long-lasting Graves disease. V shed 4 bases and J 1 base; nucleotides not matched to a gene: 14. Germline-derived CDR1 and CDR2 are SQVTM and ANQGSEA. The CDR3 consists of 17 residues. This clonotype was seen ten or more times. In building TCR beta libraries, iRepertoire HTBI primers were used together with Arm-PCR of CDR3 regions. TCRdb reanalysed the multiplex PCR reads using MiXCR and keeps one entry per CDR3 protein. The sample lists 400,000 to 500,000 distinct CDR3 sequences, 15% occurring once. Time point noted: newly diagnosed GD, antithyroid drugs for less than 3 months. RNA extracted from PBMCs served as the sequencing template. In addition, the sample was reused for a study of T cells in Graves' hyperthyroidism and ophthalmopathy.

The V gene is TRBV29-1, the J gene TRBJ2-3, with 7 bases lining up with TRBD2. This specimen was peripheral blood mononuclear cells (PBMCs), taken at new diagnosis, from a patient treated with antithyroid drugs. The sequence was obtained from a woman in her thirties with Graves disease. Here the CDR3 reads CSVATPMGGGGTDTQYF. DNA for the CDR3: TGCAGCGTTGCCACCCCCATGGGGGGAGGGGGCACAGATACGCAGTATTTT.